The 14 T cell receptor beta chains below come from one sample, sequenced in a study of T cells in Graves' hyperthyroidism and ophthalmopathy. Template material for amplifying TCR beta CDR3 regions consisted of RNA transcripts. First-round RT-PCR with HTBI primers amplified the TCR CDR3 region. From the multiplex PCR reads, TCRdb called clonotypes with MiXCR, one entry per CDR3 protein. Here the sample spans hundreds of thousands of distinct CDR3 sequences, around 15% being singletons. Material for sequencing was blood. The receptors here all came from a middle-aged woman with Graves' hyperthyroidism.

At least ten counts were recorded for this clonotype. The chain carries TRBV7-2 and TRBJ2-7; 9 positions match TRBD1. Germline values: CDR1 SGHTA, CDR2 FQGNSA. V gave up 5 bases and J gave up 6 bases; unmatched junction bases: 11. This CDR3 has 15 amino acids. CDR3 loop: CASSEPGTGLSEQYF. For the CDR3, the DNA is TGTGCCAGCAGCGAACCCGGGACAGGGTTATCCGAGCAGTACTTC.

This clonotype was detected ten times or more. The DNA for the CDR3 is TGCGCCAGCAGCTTGGAGGGGACTCAAAGGAACGAGCAGTACTTC. It translates to CASSLEGTQRNEQYF. The chain recombines TRBV5-1 with TRBJ2-7; TRBD2 might be the D (6 bases). Trimming removed 0 bases at V and 5 bases at J, with 15 bases between. This CDR3 region has 15 residues. Germline V gene data show CDR1 as SGHRS and CDR2 as YFSETQ.

This clonotype was seen repeatedly, ten times or more. The chain has TRBV11-1 and TRBJ1-1; D unresolved. The CDR3 totals 14 residues. Trimming removed 2 bases from V and 1 base from J, with 8 bases in between. Per germline, CDR1 SGHAT and CDR2 FQDESV (reference sequence). The chain's CDR3 is CASSLSGTNTEAFF. In DNA form, the CDR3 reads TGTGCCAGCAGCTTAAGTGGCACGAACACTGAAGCTTTCTTT.

This clonotype was observed a few times. The rearrangement joins TRBV27 to TRBJ2-3; D is perhaps TRBD2 (5 bases). The CDR3 totals 15 residues. Trimming cost V 7 bases and J 2 bases, with 16 bases left between them. Germline CDR1 is MNHEY and CDR2 is SMNVEV (reference sequence). The CDR3 reads CASTQAGLITDTQYF. The CDR3 DNA reads TGTGCCAGCACCCAAGCAGGACTTATCACAGATACGCAGTATTTT.

This clonotype was detected only a few times. The chain employs TRBV9 and TRBJ2-7; D is uncertain. CDR3 length equals 14 residues. The V and J ends lost 4 bases and 5 bases respectively, with 16 bases between them. Germline CDR1 and CDR2: SGDLS and YYNGEE. The CDR3 coding sequence is TGTGCCAGCAGCCCCGGAAAGGTCGTCGACGAGCAGTACTTC. Amino acids: CASSPGKVVDEQYF.

This clonotype was seen repeatedly, ten times or more. The chain has TRBV7-9 and TRBJ2-2; D is unresolved. Trimming removed 8 bases at V and 0 bases at J, with 13 bases between. Germline values: CDR1 SEHNR, CDR2 FQNEAQ (reference sequence). This CDR3 region has 15 residues. This CDR3 reads CASPRSSANTGELFF. As DNA, the CDR3 is TGTGCCAGCCCACGGAGCAGCGCGAACACCGGGGAGCTGTTTTTT.

The J gene is TRBJ2-5, the V gene TRBV7-2; D is tentatively TRBD1 or TRBD2 (5 bases each). This CDR3 contains 16 residues. The germline V gene encodes CDR1 SGHTA and CDR2 FQGNSA. The germline V and J ends were trimmed by 3 bases and 4 bases, with 18 bases remaining between them. The CDR3 region has the DNA TGTGCCAGCAGCTTTGGGGTGGGGGTTCGGGGAGAGACCCAGTACTTC. Translating it yields CASSFGVGVRGETQYF. The variable domain in full, completed from reference TRBV7-2 and TRBJ2-5, reads GAGVSQSPSNKVTEKGKDVELRCDPISGHTALYWYRQSLGQGLEFLIYFQGNSAPDKSGLPSDRFSAERTGGSVSTLTIQRTQQEDSAVYLCASSFGVGVRGETQYFGPGTRLLVL.

The table lists this clonotype with many counts. The rearrangement joins TRBV11-2 to TRBJ2-7, with TRBD2 as a possible D gene (5 bases). Germline assignment: CDR1 SGHAT and CDR2 FQNNGV. The CDR3 runs to 16 residues. The V end was cut by 0 bases, the J end by 6 bases, with 18 bases between. In nucleotides, the CDR3 is TGTGCCAGCAGCTTAGATCAAGTGACTAAAGCCTTCGAGCAGTACTTC. This encodes CASSLDQVTKAFEQYF.

This clonotype occurred many times. The J gene is TRBJ1-5, the V gene TRBV28, with D unresolved. V shed 6 bases and J shed 0 bases, with 15 bases lying between them. The length of the CDR3 is 16 residues. Per germline, CDR1 MDHEN and CDR2 SYDVKM. The CDR3 coding sequence is TGTGCCAGCAGCTCGAAGGCATTTTATAGCAATCAGCCCCAGCATTTT. This encodes CASSSKAFYSNQPQHF.

In its sample, this clonotype was seen a few times. The V gene is TRBV24-1, the J gene TRBJ1-2, with TRBD1 matching over 7 bases. The J segment lost 3 bases and the V segment lost 7 bases, leaving 1 base of the junction unmatched. Germline V lookup: CDR1 KGHDR, CDR2 SFDVKD. The CDR3 totals 12 residues. The CDR3 sequence is CATRGTDYGYTF. CDR3 DNA sequence: TGTGCCACCAGGGGGACAGACTATGGCTACACCTTC.

This clonotype has ten or more counts. V and J are TRBV20-1 and TRBJ1-1; no reliable D call. The CDR3 runs 11 residues. V lost 0 bases, J lost 5 bases, and 4 bases lay in between. The germline gives CDR1 DFQATT, CDR2 SNEGSKA (reference sequence). The CDR3 spells CSAREGTEAFF. DNA for the CDR3: TGCAGTGCTAGAGAAGGGACTGAAGCTTTCTTT.

This clonotype has just a few counts. This chain uses TRBV12-3 or TRBV12-4 with TRBJ1-6; the D gene is possibly TRBD1 (6 bases). The CDR3 consists of 13 residues. The V gene lost 6 bases and the J gene lost 7 bases, with 10 bases spanning the gap. CDR3 sequence (DNA): TGTGCCAGCAGCCTCACAGGGAATTCACCCCTCCACTTT. Protein sequence: CASSLTGNSPLHF.

This clonotype showed up many times. The chain carries TRBV20-1 and TRBJ1-4, with D possibly being TRBD1 (6 bases). This CDR3 has 14 residues. V shed 6 bases and J shed 0 bases, with 11 bases lying between them. Germline V gives CDR1 DFQATT, CDR2 SNEGSKA (reference sequence). As DNA, the CDR3 is TGCAGTGCGAAACAGGGTGCAACTAATGAAAAACTGTTTTTT. It specifies CSAKQGATNEKLFF.

This clonotype was recorded at least ten times. J is TRBJ2-7 and V is TRBV6-2 or TRBV6-3; TRBD1 aligns across 7 bases. This CDR3 has 15 residues. The germline V gene has CDR1 MNHEY and CDR2 SVGEGT. J was trimmed by 3 bases and V by 2 bases; bases with no gene match: 7. In DNA, the CDR3 is TGTGCCAGCAGTTACGAGGGACAGTTAAACTACGAGCAGTACTTC. It translates to CASSYEGQLNYEQYF.